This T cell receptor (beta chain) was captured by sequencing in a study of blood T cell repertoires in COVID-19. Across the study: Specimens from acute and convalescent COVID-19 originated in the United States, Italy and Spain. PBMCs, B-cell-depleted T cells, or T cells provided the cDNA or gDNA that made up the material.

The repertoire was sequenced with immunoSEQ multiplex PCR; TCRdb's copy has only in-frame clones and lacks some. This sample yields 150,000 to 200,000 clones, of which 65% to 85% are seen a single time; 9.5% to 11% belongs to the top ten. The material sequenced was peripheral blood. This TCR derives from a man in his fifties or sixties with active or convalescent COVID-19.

The CDR3 reads CASSLAGVNTGELFF. The CDR3 nucleotides read TGTGCCAGCAGCTTGGCCGGGGTGAACACCGGGGAGCTGTTTTTT. The V and J genes are TRBV5-5 and TRBJ2-2, with D possibly being TRBD2 (5 bases). Trimming pared 0 bases from V and 1 base from J, leaving 7 bases between. Germline assignment: CDR1 SGHKS and CDR2 YYEKEE (reference sequence). The CDR3 covers 15 residues.